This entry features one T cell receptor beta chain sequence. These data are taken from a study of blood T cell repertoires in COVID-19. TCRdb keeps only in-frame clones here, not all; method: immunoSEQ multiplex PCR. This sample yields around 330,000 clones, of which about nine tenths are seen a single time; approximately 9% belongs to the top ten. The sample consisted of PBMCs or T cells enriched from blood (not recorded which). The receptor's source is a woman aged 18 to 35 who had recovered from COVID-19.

This CDR3 reads CASSVVLAGGAGGTGELFF. The CDR3 DNA follows: TGTGCCAGCAGCGTAGTTTTAGCGGGTGGCGCCGGGGGCACCGGGGAGCTGTTTTTT. The rearrangement links TRBV9 to TRBJ2-2, with TRBD2 matching over 7 bases. This CDR3 is 19 amino acids long. Germline CDR1 SGDLS, CDR2 YYNGEE. Trimming at V came to 0 bases and at J to 4 bases, leaving 15 bases not matched to a gene.